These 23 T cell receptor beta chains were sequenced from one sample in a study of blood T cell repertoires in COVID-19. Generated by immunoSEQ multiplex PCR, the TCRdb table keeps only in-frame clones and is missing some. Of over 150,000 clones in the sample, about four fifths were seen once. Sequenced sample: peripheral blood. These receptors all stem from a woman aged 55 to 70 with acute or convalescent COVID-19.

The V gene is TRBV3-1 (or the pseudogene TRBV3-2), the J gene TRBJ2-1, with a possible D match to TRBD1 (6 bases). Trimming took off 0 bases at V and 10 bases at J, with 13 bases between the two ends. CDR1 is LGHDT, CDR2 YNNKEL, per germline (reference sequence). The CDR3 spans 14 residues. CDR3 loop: CASSQDNRAWEQFF. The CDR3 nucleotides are TGTGCCAGCAGCCAAGATAACAGGGCGTGGGAGCAGTTCTTC.

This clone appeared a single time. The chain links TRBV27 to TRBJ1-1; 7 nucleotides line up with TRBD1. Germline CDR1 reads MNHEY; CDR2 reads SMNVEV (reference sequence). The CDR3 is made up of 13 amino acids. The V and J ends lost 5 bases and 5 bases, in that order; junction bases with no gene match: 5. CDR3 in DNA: TGTGCCAGCAGTGAGGGGGCGATGACTGAAGCTTTCTTT. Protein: CASSEGAMTEAFF.

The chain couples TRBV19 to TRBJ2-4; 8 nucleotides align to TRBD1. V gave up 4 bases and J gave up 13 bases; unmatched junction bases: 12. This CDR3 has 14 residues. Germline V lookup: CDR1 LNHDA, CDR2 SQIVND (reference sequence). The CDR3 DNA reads TGTGCCAGTAGTACACCGGGACAGGCCATCTCCCAGTACTTC. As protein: CASSTPGQAISQYF.

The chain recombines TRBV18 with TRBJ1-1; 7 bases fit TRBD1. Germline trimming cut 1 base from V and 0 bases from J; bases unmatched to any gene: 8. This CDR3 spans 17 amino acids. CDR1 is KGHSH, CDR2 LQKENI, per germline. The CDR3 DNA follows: TGTGCCAGCTCACCACGTACAGGGGCCACCGTGAACACTGAAGCTTTCTTT. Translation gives CASSPRTGATVNTEAFF.

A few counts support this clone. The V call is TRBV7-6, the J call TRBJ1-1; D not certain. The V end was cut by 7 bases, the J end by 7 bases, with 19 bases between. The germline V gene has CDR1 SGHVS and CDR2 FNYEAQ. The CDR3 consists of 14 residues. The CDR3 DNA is TGTGCCAGCACCCCCGGGGAGTTGAACGGTGAAGCTTTCTTT. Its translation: CASTPGELNGEAFF.

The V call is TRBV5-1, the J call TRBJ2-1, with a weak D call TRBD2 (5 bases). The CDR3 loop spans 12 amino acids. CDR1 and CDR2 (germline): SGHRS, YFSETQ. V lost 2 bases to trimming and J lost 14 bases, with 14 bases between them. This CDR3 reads CASSFSGNLKFF. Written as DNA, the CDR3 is TGCGCCAGCAGCTTTTCGGGGAACCTTAAGTTCTTC.

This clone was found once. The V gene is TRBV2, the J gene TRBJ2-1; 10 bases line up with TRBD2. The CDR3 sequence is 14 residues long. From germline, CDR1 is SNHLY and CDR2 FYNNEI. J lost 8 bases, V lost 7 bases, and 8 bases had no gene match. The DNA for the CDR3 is TGTGCCAGCATTCGACTAGCGGGCGCCTATGAGCAGTTCTTC. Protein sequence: CASIRLAGAYEQFF. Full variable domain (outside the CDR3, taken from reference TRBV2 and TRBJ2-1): EPEVTQTPSHQVTQMGQEVILRCVPISNHLYFYWYRQILGQKVEFLVSFYNNEISEKSEIFDDQFSVERPDGSNFTLKIRSTKLEDSAMYFCASIRLAGAYEQFFGPGTRLTVL.

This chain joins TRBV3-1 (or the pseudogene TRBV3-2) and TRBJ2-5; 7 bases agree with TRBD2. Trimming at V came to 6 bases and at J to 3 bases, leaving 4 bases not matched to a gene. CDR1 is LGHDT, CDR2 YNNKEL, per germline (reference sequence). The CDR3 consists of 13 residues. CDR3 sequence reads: CASSLGGKETQYF. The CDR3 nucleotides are TGTGCCAGCAGTTTGGGGGGGAAAGAGACCCAGTACTTC.

The CDR3 here is CASSGRDGTNTGELFF. CDR3 bases: TGTGCCAGCAGCGGGAGGGACGGAACGAACACCGGGGAGCTGTTTTTT. The chain couples TRBV7-8 to TRBJ2-2, with 7 nucleotides matching TRBD2. Germline V gene data show CDR1 as SGHVS and CDR2 as FQNEAQ. There are 16 residues in the CDR3. Trimming removed 5 bases from V and 0 bases from J; junction bases left unmatched: 6.

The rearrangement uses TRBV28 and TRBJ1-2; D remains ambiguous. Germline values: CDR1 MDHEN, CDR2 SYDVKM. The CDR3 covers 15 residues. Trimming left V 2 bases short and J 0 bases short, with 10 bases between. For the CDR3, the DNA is TGTGCCAGCAGTTTAGGCGGCTCGACTAACTATGGCTACACCTTC. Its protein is CASSLGGSTNYGYTF.

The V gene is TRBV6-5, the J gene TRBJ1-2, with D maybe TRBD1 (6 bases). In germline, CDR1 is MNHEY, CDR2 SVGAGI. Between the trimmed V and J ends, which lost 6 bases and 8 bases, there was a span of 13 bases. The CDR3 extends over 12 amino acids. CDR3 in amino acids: CASRRYREGYTF. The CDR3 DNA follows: TGTGCCAGCAGACGTTACAGGGAAGGCTACACCTTC.

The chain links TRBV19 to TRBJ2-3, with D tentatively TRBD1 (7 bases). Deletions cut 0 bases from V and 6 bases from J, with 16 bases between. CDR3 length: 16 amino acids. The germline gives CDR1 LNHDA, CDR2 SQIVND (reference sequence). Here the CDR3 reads CASSIDLSGRGDTQYF. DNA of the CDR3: TGTGCCAGTAGTATAGATCTTAGCGGCAGGGGGGATACGCAGTATTTT.

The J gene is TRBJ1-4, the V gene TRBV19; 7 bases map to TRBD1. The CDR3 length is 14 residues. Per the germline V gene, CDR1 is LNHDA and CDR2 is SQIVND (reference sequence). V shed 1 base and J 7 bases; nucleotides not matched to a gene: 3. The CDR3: CASSIGQGSEKLFF. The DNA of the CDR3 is TGTGCCAGTAGTATAGGACAGGGATCTGAAAAACTGTTTTTT.

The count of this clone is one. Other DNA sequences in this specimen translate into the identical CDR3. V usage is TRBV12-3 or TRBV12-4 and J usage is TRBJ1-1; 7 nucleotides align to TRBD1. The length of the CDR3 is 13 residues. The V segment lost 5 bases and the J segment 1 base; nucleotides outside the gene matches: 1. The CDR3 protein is CASSRQGNTEAFF. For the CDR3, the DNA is TGTGCCAGCAGTCGACAGGGGAACACTGAAGCTTTCTTT.

CDR3 residues: CASSPRGVVYEKLFF. CDR3 sequence (DNA): TGTGCCAGCAGTCCACGGGGGGTGGTCTATGAAAAACTGTTTTTT. The V and J genes are TRBV27 and TRBJ1-4; TRBD1 is a possible D gene (5 bases). CDR1 is MNHEY, CDR2 SMNVEV, per germline (reference sequence). Trimming removed 5 bases at V and 6 bases at J, with 16 bases between. The CDR3 consists of 15 residues.

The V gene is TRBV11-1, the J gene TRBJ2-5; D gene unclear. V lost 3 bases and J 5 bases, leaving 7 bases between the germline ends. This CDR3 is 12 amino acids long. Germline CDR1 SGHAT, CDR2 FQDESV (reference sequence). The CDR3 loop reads CASSFEHETQYF. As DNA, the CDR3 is TGTGCCAGCAGCTTTGAGCACGAGACCCAGTACTTC.

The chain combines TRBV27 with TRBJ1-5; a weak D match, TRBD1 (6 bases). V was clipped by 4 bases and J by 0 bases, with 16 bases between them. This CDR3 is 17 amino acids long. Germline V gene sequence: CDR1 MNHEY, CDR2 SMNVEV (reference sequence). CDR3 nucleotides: TGTGCCAGCAGTTCGAGAGCGGGGACAAATAGCAATCAGCCCCAGCATTTT. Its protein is CASSSRAGTNSNQPQHF.

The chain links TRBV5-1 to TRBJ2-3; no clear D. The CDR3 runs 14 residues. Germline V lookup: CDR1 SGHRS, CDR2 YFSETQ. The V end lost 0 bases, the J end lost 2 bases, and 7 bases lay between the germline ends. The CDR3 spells CASSLGQDTDTQYF. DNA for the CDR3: TGCGCCAGCAGCTTGGGGCAGGACACAGATACGCAGTATTTT. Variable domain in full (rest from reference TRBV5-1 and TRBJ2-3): KAGVTQTPRYLIKTRGQQVTLSCSPISGHRSVSWYQQTPGQGLQFLFEYFSETQRNKGNFPGRFSGRQFSNSRSEMNVSTLELGDSALYLCASSLGQDTDTQYFGPGTRLTVL.

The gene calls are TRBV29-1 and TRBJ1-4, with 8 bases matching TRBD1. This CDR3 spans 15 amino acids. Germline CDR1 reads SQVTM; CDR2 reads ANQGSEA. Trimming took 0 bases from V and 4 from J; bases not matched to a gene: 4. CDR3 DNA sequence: TGCAGCGTTGAAGATCGTGACAGGGGTAATGAAAAACTGTTTTTT. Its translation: CSVEDRDRGNEKLFF.

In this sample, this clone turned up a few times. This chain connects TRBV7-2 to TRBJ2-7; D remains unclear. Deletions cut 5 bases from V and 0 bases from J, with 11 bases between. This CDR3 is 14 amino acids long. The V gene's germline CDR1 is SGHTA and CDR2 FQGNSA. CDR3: CASSASFSSYEQYV. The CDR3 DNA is TGTGCCAGCAGCGCTTCCTTCAGCTCCTACGAGCAGTACGTC.

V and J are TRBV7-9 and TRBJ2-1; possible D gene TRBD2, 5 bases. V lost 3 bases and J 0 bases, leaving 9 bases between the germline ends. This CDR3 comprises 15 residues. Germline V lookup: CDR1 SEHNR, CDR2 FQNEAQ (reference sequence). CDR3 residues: CASSFSASSYNEQFF. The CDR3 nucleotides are TGTGCCAGCAGCTTTAGCGCAAGCTCCTACAATGAGCAGTTCTTC.

The CDR3 DNA reads as TGTGCCAGCAGGCCATGGGGGGGGAGCTATGGCTACACCTTC. Amino acid sequence: CASRPWGGSYGYTF. The chain couples TRBV27 to TRBJ1-2; D possibly corresponds to TRBD1 (5 bases). V lost 6 bases and J 4 bases, leaving 15 bases between the germline ends. The CDR3 has 14 residues. Germline V gene lookup returns CDR1 MNHEY and CDR2 SMNVEV (reference sequence).

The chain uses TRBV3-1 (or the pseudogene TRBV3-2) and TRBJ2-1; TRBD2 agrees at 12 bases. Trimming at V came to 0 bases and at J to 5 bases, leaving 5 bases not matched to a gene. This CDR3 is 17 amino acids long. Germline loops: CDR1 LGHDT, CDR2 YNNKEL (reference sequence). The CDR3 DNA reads TGTGCCAGCAGCCAAGAGGCTCTAGCGGGGGGGCACAATGAGCAGTTCTTC. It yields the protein CASSQEALAGGHNEQFF.